Listed below are T cell receptor beta chains from one sample, sequenced in a study of identical twins. TCRdb reprocessed the 5' RACE reads via MiXCR and lists one record per CDR3 protein. The table records around 510,000 distinct CDR3 sequences, 13% to 15% of them present only once. These data were likewise used in another study, on yellow fever vaccine responses in identical twins.

Sequencing was carried out using CD4+ T cells sorted from blood. The source of these receptors is a woman aged 18-29 years in good health. Both conserved end residues are part of each CDR3. The order of the fields is V gene, J gene, D gene, clone size, CDR3 protein, CDR3 DNA. The D gene is left open where the match is weak. The size of a clone is reported for some rows only, either as once, few or many, or as a class for expanded clones.

V gene: TRBV7-2; J gene: TRBJ1-5; D gene: TRBD1; clone size: many; CDR3 protein: CASSYRGNSNQPQHF; CDR3 DNA: TGTGCCAGCAGCTACAGGGGAAATAGCAATCAGCCCCAGCATTTT
V gene: TRBV12-3/TRBV12-4; J gene: TRBJ2-1; D gene: .; clone size: .; CDR3 protein: CASSLGAATSQFF; CDR3 DNA: TGTGCCAGCAGTTTAGGGGCAGCCACGTCGCAGTTCTTC
V gene: TRBV7-2; J gene: TRBJ1-2; D gene: TRBD1; clone size: many; CDR3 protein: CASNGDRAYGYTF; CDR3 DNA: TGTGCCAGCAACGGAGACAGGGCGTATGGCTACACCTTC
V gene: TRBV4-2; J gene: TRBJ2-1; D gene: .; clone size: few; CDR3 protein: CASSQGGQGNEQFF; CDR3 DNA: TGTGCCAGCAGCCAAGGGGGCCAAGGAAATGAGCAGTTCTTC
V gene: TRBV29-1; J gene: TRBJ1-1; D gene: .; clone size: .; CDR3 protein: CSVVGDNTEAFF; CDR3 DNA: TGCAGCGTTGTAGGGGACAACACTGAAGCTTTCTTT
V gene: TRBV28; J gene: TRBJ2-7; D gene: .; clone size: few; CDR3 protein: CASSSGQLALYEQYF; CDR3 DNA: TGTGCCAGCAGTTCTGGACAGTTGGCCCTCTACGAGCAGTACTTC
V gene: TRBV20-1; J gene: TRBJ2-1; D gene: .; clone size: .; CDR3 protein: CSAPDTRQYNEQFF; CDR3 DNA: TGCAGTGCTCCCGATACTAGGCAGTACAATGAGCAGTTCTTC
V gene: TRBV20-1; J gene: TRBJ2-1; D gene: .; clone size: .; CDR3 protein: CSARDVGLGDNEQFF; CDR3 DNA: TGCAGTGCTAGAGATGTGGGACTGGGAGACAATGAGCAGTTCTTC
V gene: TRBV6-2/TRBV6-3; J gene: TRBJ2-4; D gene: TRBD1; clone size: .; CDR3 protein: CASRKTGEDIQYF; CDR3 DNA: TGTGCCAGCAGAAAGACAGGGGAGGACATTCAGTACTTC
V gene: TRBV4-3; J gene: TRBJ2-1; D gene: TRBD2; clone size: .; CDR3 protein: CASSQVFGTSGYNEQFF; CDR3 DNA: TGCGCCAGCAGCCAAGTTTTCGGGACTAGCGGGTACAATGAGCAGTTCTTC
V gene: TRBV27; J gene: TRBJ2-3; D gene: TRBD1; clone size: .; CDR3 protein: CASSTGTGTQYF; CDR3 DNA: TGTGCCAGCAGTACCGGGACAGGTACGCAGTATTTT
V gene: TRBV11-2; J gene: TRBJ2-7; D gene: TRBD2; clone size: once; CDR3 protein: CASSESGSWNQQYF; CDR3 DNA: TGTGCCAGCAGCGAAAGCGGGAGCTGGAACCAGCAGTACTTC
V gene: TRBV24-1; J gene: TRBJ2-4; D gene: .; clone size: .; CDR3 protein: CATSDARASGAKNIQYF; CDR3 DNA: TGTGCCACCAGTGATGCGAGGGCCAGTGGGGCCAAAAACATTCAGTACTTC
V gene: TRBV7-2; J gene: TRBJ2-1; D gene: TRBD2; clone size: many; CDR3 protein: CASSLVETSSNEQFF; CDR3 DNA: TGTGCCAGCAGCTTAGTCGAGACTAGCAGCAATGAGCAGTTCTTC
V gene: TRBV7-9; J gene: TRBJ2-7; D gene: .; clone size: few; CDR3 protein: CASSPRGGIPYEQYF; CDR3 DNA: TGTGCCAGCAGCCCGAGAGGGGGTATCCCCTACGAGCAGTACTTC
V gene: TRBV29-1; J gene: TRBJ2-1; D gene: TRBD2; clone size: many; CDR3 protein: CSVAVAGGPRNEQFF; CDR3 DNA: TGCAGCGTGGCCGTAGCGGGAGGGCCCCGCAATGAGCAGTTCTTC
V gene: TRBV20-1; J gene: TRBJ1-5; D gene: TRBD1; clone size: few; CDR3 protein: CSARDRDRSNQPQHF; CDR3 DNA: TGCAGTGCTAGAGACCGGGACAGGAGCAATCAGCCCCAGCATTTT
V gene: TRBV5-1; J gene: TRBJ2-3; D gene: .; clone size: .; CDR3 protein: CASSHGSTGLTITDTQYF; CDR3 DNA: TGCGCCAGCAGCCACGGTAGCACAGGGCTAACTATCACAGATACGCAGTATTTT
V gene: TRBV20-1; J gene: TRBJ2-1; D gene: TRBD2; clone size: .; CDR3 protein: CSARVMGLAGDNEQFF; CDR3 DNA: TGCAGTGCTAGGGTTATGGGACTAGCAGGGGACAATGAGCAGTTCTTC
V gene: TRBV6-1; J gene: TRBJ2-7; D gene: TRBD2; clone size: many; CDR3 protein: CASSLRGGVSYEQYF; CDR3 DNA: TGTGCCAGCAGCCTACGGGGGGGCGTGTCCTACGAGCAGTACTTC
V gene: TRBV4-2; J gene: TRBJ2-5; D gene: .; clone size: few; CDR3 protein: CASSQETSLYQETQYF; CDR3 DNA: TGTGCCAGCAGCCAAGAAACTTCTTTGTACCAAGAGACCCAGTACTTC
V gene: TRBV20-1; J gene: TRBJ2-1; D gene: TRBD2; clone size: .; CDR3 protein: CSARSSGSSYNEQFF; CDR3 DNA: TGCAGTGCTCGCTCTAGCGGGAGCTCCTACAATGAGCAGTTCTTC
V gene: TRBV12-3/TRBV12-4; J gene: TRBJ1-2; D gene: .; clone size: many; CDR3 protein: CASSLGGAGYTF; CDR3 DNA: TGTGCCAGCAGTTTAGGAGGGGCAGGCTACACCTTC
V gene: TRBV14; J gene: TRBJ2-7; D gene: .; clone size: .; CDR3 protein: CASSQVPKTVSPFGEQYF; CDR3 DNA: TGTGCCAGCAGCCAAGTTCCTAAGACCGTATCCCCTTTCGGGGAGCAGTACTTC
V gene: TRBV7-6; J gene: TRBJ2-2; D gene: .; clone size: .; CDR3 protein: CASSLIGQGTGELFF; CDR3 DNA: TGTGCCAGCAGCTTAATAGGCCAAGGGACCGGGGAGCTGTTTTTT
V gene: TRBV11-2; J gene: TRBJ2-7; D gene: TRBD2; clone size: .; CDR3 protein: CASSSRGYEQYF; CDR3 DNA: TGTGCCAGCAGCTCGCGGGGGTACGAGCAGTACTTC
V gene: TRBV29-1; J gene: TRBJ1-1; D gene: TRBD1; clone size: .; CDR3 protein: CSVRQGGSSTEAFF; CDR3 DNA: TGCAGCGTGCGACAGGGGGGTTCGAGCACTGAAGCTTTCTTT
V gene: TRBV9; J gene: TRBJ1-6; D gene: TRBD1; clone size: few; CDR3 protein: CASSGGTGNSPLHF; CDR3 DNA: TGTGCCAGCAGCGGGGGGACAGGGAATTCACCCCTCCACTTT
V gene: TRBV7-9; J gene: TRBJ2-2; D gene: TRBD1; clone size: .; CDR3 protein: CASSSSGGTGELFF; CDR3 DNA: TGTGCCAGCAGCTCGTCAGGGGGTACCGGGGAGCTGTTTTTT
V gene: TRBV11-2; J gene: TRBJ2-5; D gene: TRBD2; clone size: few; CDR3 protein: CASSSPSRASGGKSETQYF; CDR3 DNA: TGTGCCAGCAGCTCCCCCTCACGGGCTAGCGGGGGGAAGTCAGAGACCCAGTACTTC
V gene: TRBV10-3; J gene: TRBJ1-2; D gene: TRBD1; clone size: few; CDR3 protein: CAISGTGGDGYTF; CDR3 DNA: TGTGCCATCAGTGGGACAGGGGGCGATGGCTACACCTTC
V gene: TRBV6-1; J gene: TRBJ2-7; D gene: .; clone size: few; CDR3 protein: CASSARRAYEQYF; CDR3 DNA: TGTGCCAGCAGCGCCCGACGCGCCTACGAGCAGTACTTC
V gene: TRBV6-1; J gene: TRBJ2-6; D gene: .; clone size: .; CDR3 protein: CASSRKGKDSGANVLTF; CDR3 DNA: TGTGCCAGCAGTAGGAAAGGGAAGGATTCCGGGGCCAACGTCCTGACTTTC
V gene: TRBV27; J gene: TRBJ2-4; D gene: .; clone size: few; CDR3 protein: CASSSDRKIGALAKNIQYF; CDR3 DNA: TGTGCCAGCAGTTCCGACAGGAAAATTGGGGCATTAGCCAAAAACATTCAGTACTTC
V gene: TRBV5-1; J gene: TRBJ1-1; D gene: .; clone size: few; CDR3 protein: CASSDGLGLSAKAFF; CDR3 DNA: TGCGCCAGCAGCGACGGCCTCGGACTGAGTGCGAAAGCTTTCTTT
V gene: TRBV18; J gene: TRBJ2-5; D gene: TRBD2; clone size: .; CDR3 protein: CASSQNSGGIETQYF; CDR3 DNA: TGTGCCAGCTCACAGAATAGCGGGGGTATCGAGACCCAGTACTTC
V gene: TRBV6-2/TRBV6-3; J gene: TRBJ2-5; D gene: TRBD2; clone size: few; CDR3 protein: CASTLAGAQETQYF; CDR3 DNA: TGTGCCAGCACGCTAGCGGGAGCACAAGAGACCCAGTACTTC
V gene: TRBV3-1; J gene: TRBJ2-2; D gene: .; clone size: many; CDR3 protein: CASGSAASSRTGELFF; CDR3 DNA: TGTGCCAGCGGCTCAGCTGCATCATCGAGGACCGGGGAGCTGTTTTTT
V gene: TRBV30; J gene: TRBJ2-1; D gene: TRBD1; clone size: once; CDR3 protein: CAWSVATGDYNEQFF; CDR3 DNA: TGTGCCTGGAGTGTTGCGACAGGGGACTACAATGAGCAGTTCTTC
V gene: TRBV20-1; J gene: TRBJ2-1; D gene: .; clone size: .; CDR3 protein: CCASPDFPSSYNEQFF; CDR3 DNA: TGCTGTGCTAGCCCGGACTTCCCTAGCTCCTACAATGAGCAGTTCTTC
V gene: TRBV5-6; J gene: TRBJ2-3; D gene: .; clone size: many; CDR3 protein: CASGLTPGASTDTQYF; CDR3 DNA: TGTGCCAGCGGACTTACTCCAGGGGCTAGCACAGATACGCAGTATTTT
V gene: TRBV7-9; J gene: TRBJ2-3; D gene: TRBD1; clone size: few; CDR3 protein: CASSLVNRGSGTDTQYF; CDR3 DNA: TGTGCCAGCAGCTTAGTAAACAGGGGTTCTGGCACAGATACGCAGTATTTT
V gene: TRBV5-6; J gene: TRBJ1-1; D gene: .; clone size: many; CDR3 protein: CASSPGHKNTEAFF; CDR3 DNA: TGTGCCAGCAGCCCGGGACACAAGAACACTGAAGCTTTCTTT
V gene: TRBV10-3; J gene: TRBJ2-2; D gene: TRBD2; clone size: many; CDR3 protein: CATGLAGVGLNTGELFF; CDR3 DNA: TGTGCCACCGGACTAGCGGGAGTCGGGTTAAACACCGGGGAGCTGTTTTTT
V gene: TRBV7-2; J gene: TRBJ2-1; D gene: .; clone size: .; CDR3 protein: CASSWGGESGEQFF; CDR3 DNA: TGTGCCAGCAGCTGGGGCGGGGAGTCCGGTGAGCAGTTCTTC
V gene: TRBV20-1; J gene: TRBJ2-7; D gene: .; clone size: few; CDR3 protein: CSARAAFEQYF; CDR3 DNA: TGCAGTGCTAGAGCAGCATTCGAGCAGTACTTC
V gene: TRBV11-2; J gene: TRBJ2-5; D gene: TRBD2; clone size: .; CDR3 protein: CASSAASGGAWETQHF; CDR3 DNA: TGTGCCAGCAGCGCCGCTAGCGGGGGGGCGTGGGAGACCCAGCACTTC
V gene: TRBV6-4; J gene: TRBJ2-1; D gene: .; clone size: many; CDR3 protein: CASKRTARSDAQFF; CDR3 DNA: TGTGCCAGCAAGAGGACAGCCCGGTCGGACGCGCAGTTCTTC
V gene: TRBV10-2; J gene: TRBJ2-2; D gene: .; clone size: .; CDR3 protein: CASSVAPANTGELFF; CDR3 DNA: TGCGCCAGCAGCGTAGCCCCGGCTAATACCGGGGAGCTGTTTTTT